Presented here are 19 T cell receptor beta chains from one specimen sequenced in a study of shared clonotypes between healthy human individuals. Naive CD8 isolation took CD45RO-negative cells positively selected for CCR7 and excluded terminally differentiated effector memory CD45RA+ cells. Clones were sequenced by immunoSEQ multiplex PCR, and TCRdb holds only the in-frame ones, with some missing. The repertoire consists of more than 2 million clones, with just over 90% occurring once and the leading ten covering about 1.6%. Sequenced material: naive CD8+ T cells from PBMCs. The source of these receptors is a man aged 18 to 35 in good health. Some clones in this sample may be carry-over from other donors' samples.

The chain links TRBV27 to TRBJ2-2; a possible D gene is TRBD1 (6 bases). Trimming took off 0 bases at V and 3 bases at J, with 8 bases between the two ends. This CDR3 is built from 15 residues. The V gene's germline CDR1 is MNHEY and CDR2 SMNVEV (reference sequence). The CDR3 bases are TGTGCCAGCAGTTTATCCAGGGGCGACACCGGGGAGCTGTTTTTT. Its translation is CASSLSRGDTGELFF.

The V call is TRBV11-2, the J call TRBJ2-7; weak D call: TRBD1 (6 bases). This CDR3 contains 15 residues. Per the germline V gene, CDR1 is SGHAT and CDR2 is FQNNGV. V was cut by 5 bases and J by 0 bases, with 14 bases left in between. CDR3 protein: CASSLYTGSSYEQYF. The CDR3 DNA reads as TGTGCCAGCAGCCTTTACACAGGGTCCTCCTACGAGCAGTACTTC.

Here the CDR3 reads CASSRRRGPNTEAFF. The CDR3 DNA is TGTGCCAGCAGCCGGCGACGGGGGCCGAACACTGAAGCTTTCTTT. The rearrangement joins TRBV28 to TRBJ1-1; D possibly corresponds to TRBD1 (6 bases). V was trimmed by 6 bases and J by 1 base, leaving 15 bases between them. Germline CDR1 MDHEN, CDR2 SYDVKM. This CDR3 is 15 amino acids long.

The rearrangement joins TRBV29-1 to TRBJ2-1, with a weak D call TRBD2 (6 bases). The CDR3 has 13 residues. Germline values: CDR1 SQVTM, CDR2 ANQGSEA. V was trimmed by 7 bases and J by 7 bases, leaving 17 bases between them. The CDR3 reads CSAFTSPRNEQFF. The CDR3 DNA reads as TGCAGCGCCTTTACTAGCCCAAGGAATGAGCAGTTCTTC.

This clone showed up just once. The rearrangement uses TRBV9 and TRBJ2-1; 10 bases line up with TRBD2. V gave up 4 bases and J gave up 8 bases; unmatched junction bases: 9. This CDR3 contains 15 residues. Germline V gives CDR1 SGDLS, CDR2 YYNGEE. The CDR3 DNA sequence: TGTGCCAGCAGCCCCCCTAGCGGGAGAAGTGATGAGCAGTTCTTC. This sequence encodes CASSPPSGRSDEQFF.

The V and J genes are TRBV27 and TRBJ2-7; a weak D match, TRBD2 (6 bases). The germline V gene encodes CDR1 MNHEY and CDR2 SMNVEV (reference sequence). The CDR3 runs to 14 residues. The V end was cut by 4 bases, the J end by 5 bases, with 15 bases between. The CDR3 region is CASSSGGTFDEQYF. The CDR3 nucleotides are TGTGCCAGCAGTTCCGGAGGGACTTTCGACGAGCAGTACTTC.

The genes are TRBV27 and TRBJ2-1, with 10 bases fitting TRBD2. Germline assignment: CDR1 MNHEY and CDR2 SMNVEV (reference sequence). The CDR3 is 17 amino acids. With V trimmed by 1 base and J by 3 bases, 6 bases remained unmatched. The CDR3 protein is CASSLFPGLASYNEQFF. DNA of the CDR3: TGTGCCAGCAGTTTATTTCCGGGACTAGCGAGCTACAATGAGCAGTTCTTC.

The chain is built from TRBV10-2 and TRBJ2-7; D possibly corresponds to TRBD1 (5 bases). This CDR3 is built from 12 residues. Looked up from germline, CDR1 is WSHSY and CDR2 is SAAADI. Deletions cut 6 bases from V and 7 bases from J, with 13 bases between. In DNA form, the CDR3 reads TGCGCCAGCAGGGGGCAGATTTGGGAGCAGTACTTC. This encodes CASRGQIWEQYF.

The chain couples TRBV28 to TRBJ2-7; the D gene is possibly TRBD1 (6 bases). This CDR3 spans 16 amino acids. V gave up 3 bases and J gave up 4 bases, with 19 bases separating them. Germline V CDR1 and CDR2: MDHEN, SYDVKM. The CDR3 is CASSFYPGQISYEQYF. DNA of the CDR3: TGTGCCAGCAGTTTTTATCCCGGACAGATCTCTTACGAGCAGTACTTC.

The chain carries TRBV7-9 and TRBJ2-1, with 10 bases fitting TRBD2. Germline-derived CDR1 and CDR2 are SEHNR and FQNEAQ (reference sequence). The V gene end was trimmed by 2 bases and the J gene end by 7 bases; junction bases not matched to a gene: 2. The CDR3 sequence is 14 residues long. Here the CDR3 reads CASSLSGRENEQFF. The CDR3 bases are TGTGCCAGCAGCTTAAGCGGGAGGGAAAATGAGCAGTTCTTC.

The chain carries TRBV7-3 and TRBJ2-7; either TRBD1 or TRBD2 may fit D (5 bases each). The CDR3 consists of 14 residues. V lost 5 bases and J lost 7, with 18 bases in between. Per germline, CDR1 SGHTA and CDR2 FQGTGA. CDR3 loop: CASSPGTSLGEQYF. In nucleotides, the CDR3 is TGTGCCAGCAGCCCCGGGACGTCCCTTGGGGAGCAGTACTTC. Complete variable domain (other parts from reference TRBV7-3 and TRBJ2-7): GAGVSQTPSNKVTEKGKYVELRCDPISGHTALYWYRQSLGQGPEFLIYFQGTGAADDSGLPNDRFFAVRPEGSVSTLKIQRTERGDSAVYLCASSPGTSLGEQYFGPGTRLTVT.

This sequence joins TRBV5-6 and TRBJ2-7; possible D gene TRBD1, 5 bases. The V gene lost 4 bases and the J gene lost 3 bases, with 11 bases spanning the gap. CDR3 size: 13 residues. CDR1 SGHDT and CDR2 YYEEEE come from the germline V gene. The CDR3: CASSPQDSYEQYF. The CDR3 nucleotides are TGTGCCAGCAGCCCACAAGACAGCTACGAGCAGTACTTC.

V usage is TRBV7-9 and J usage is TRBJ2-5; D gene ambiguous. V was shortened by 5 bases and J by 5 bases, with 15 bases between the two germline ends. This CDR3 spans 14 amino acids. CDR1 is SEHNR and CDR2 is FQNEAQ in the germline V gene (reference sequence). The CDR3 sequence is CASSGIYGDETQYF. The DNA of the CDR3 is TGTGCCAGCAGCGGTATATACGGAGATGAGACCCAGTACTTC.

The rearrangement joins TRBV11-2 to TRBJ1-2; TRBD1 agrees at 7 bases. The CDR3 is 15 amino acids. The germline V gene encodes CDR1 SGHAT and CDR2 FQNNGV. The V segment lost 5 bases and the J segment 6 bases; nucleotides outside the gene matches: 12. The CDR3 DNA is TGTGCCAGCAGCCCCGTAGACAGGGCCCACGATGGCTACACCTTC. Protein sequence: CASSPVDRAHDGYTF.

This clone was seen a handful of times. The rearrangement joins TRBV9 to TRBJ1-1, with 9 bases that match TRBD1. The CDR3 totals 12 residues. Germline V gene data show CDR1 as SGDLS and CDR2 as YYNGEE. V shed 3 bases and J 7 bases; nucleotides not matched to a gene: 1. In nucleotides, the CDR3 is TGTGCCAGCAGCGGGACAGGGGTTGAAGCTTTCTTT. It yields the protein CASSGTGVEAFF.

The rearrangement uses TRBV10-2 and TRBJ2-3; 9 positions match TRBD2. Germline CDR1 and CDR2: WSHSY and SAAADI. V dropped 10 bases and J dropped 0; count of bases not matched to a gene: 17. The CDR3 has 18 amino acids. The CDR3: CAIEGNSGSPSSTDTQYF. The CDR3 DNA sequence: TGCGCCATCGAGGGTAATAGCGGGAGTCCATCTAGCACAGATACGCAGTATTTT.

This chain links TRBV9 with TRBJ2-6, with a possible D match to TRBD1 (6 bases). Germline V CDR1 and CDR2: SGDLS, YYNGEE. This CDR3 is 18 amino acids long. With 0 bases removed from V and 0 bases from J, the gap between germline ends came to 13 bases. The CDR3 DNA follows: TGTGCCAGCAGCGTAGCAGGGGTGTACTACTCTGGGGCCAACGTCCTGACTTTC. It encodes CASSVAGVYYSGANVLTF.

The CDR3 loop is CASSQALGDLSYNEQFF. CDR3 DNA sequence: TGCGCCAGCAGCCAAGCTCTAGGGGATCTGTCCTACAATGAGCAGTTCTTC. This chain links TRBV4-3 with TRBJ2-1; a possible D gene is TRBD1 (5 bases). CDR1 and CDR2 (germline): LGHNA, YSLEER. The CDR3 extends over 17 amino acids. The ends were cut back, 1 base at V and 1 base at J, with 14 bases in the middle.

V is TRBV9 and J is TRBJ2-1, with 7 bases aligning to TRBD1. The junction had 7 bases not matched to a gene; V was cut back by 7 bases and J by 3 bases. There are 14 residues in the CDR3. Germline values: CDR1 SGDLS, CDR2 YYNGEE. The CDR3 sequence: CASSGTAVYNEQFF. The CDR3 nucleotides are TGTGCCAGCTCCGGGACAGCAGTCTACAATGAGCAGTTCTTC.